These 24 T cell receptor beta chains were sequenced from one sample in a study of T cells in Graves' hyperthyroidism and ophthalmopathy. TCR beta CDR3 regions were amplified from RNA transcripts. First-round RT-PCR targeting the TCR CDR3 was performed with the HTBI primer set. TCRdb used MiXCR to reprocess the multiplex PCR reads, holding one entry per CDR3 protein. The repertoire has around 190,000 distinct CDR3 sequences, less than 20% of them found once; the top ten carry 40% to 65%. Sequencing used blood. The receptors derive from a woman aged 50 to 60 with Graves' hyperthyroidism.

The V and J genes are TRBV5-6 and TRBJ2-1, with D unresolved. The length of the CDR3 is 15 residues. Per the germline V gene, CDR1 is SGHDT and CDR2 is YYEEEE. The V end was cut by 3 bases, the J end by 8 bases, with 18 bases between. The CDR3 region is CASSSWGAGYDEQFF. In DNA, the CDR3 is TGTGCCAGCAGCTCCTGGGGTGCAGGCTATGATGAGCAGTTCTTC. Looking up the rest from reference TRBV5-6 and TRBJ2-1 gives the full variable domain: DAGVTQSPTHLIKTRGQQVTLRCSPKSGHDTVSWYQQALGQGPQFIFQYYEEEERQRGNFPDRFSGHQFPNYSSELNVNALLLGDSALYLCASSSWGAGYDEQFFGPGTRLTVL.

This clonotype was seen many times. This rearrangement joins TRBV14 to TRBJ1-1, with D possibly matching TRBD1 (5 bases). The CDR3 spans 13 residues. CDR1 and CDR2 (germline): SGHDN, FVKESK. V gave up 8 bases and J gave up 5 bases, with 15 bases separating them. CDR3 sequence: CASLKQVGTEAFF. The DNA for the CDR3 is TGTGCCAGCCTTAAACAGGTGGGAACTGAAGCTTTCTTT.

The chain carries TRBV3-1 and TRBJ1-5, with 10 bases identical to TRBD1. The CDR3 loop spans 15 amino acids. CDR1 is LGHDT, CDR2 YNNKEL, per germline (reference sequence). Trimming removed 5 bases from V and 0 bases from J; junction bases left unmatched: 1. The CDR3 DNA is TGTGCCAGCAGCGGGACAGGGGATAGCAATCAGCCCCAGCATTTT. Its protein is CASSGTGDSNQPQHF. Based on the CDR3 plus reference TRBV3-1 and TRBJ1-5, the full variable domain is DTAVSQTPKYLVTQMGNDKSIKCEQNLGHDTMYWYKQDSKKFLKIMFSYNNKELIINETVPNRFSPKSPDKAHLNLHINSLELGDSAVYFCASSGTGDSNQPQHFGDGTRLSIL.

This clonotype was found many times. This chain connects TRBV12-3 or TRBV12-4 to TRBJ1-1; unclear D gene. V was pared by 6 bases and J by 5 bases, with 16 bases between. This CDR3 is 14 amino acids long. Written as DNA, the CDR3 is TGTGCCAGCAGCCCCGGGAGGAGGTGGACTGAAGCTTTCTTT. Translation gives CASSPGRRWTEAFF.

The sample holds many counts of this clonotype. The CDR3 coding sequence is TGTGCCAGCAGCCCCCAATTAGGCACTGAAGCTTTCTTT. Its protein product is CASSPQLGTEAFF. The chain has TRBV12-3 or TRBV12-4 and TRBJ1-1; no firm D call. V lost 6 bases, J lost 4 bases, and 12 bases lay in between. This CDR3 spans 13 amino acids.

This chain links TRBV19 with TRBJ1-3; a weak D match, TRBD1 (5 bases). The length of the CDR3 is 15 residues. Germline V gives CDR1 LNHDA, CDR2 SQIVND (reference sequence). V dropped 6 bases and J dropped 0 bases, with 12 bases sitting between them. CDR3: CASRGVLSSGNTIYF. DNA for the CDR3: TGTGCCAGTAGGGGGGTACTAAGCTCTGGAAACACCATATATTTT.

The table lists this clonotype with a few counts. No conserved phenylalanine or tryptophan is present at the end of the CDR3, so a read error is the likely explanation. The chain uses TRBV2 and TRBJ1-1; D not resolved. Germline V lookup: CDR1 SNHLY, CDR2 FYNNEI. V was pared by 3 bases and J by 0 bases, with 11 bases between. The CDR3 consists of 15 residues. The CDR3: CASSDNFQLNTEAFL. CDR3 coding DNA: TGTGCCAGCAGTGATAATTTCCAGTTGAACACTGAAGCTTTCCTT.

This clonotype was detected ten times or more. The chain links TRBV29-1 to TRBJ1-1, with TRBD1 as a possible D gene (6 bases). V lost 3 bases and J lost 7, with 9 bases in between. This CDR3 is built from 11 residues. Germline lookup yields CDR1 SQVTM and CDR2 ANQGSEA. As DNA, the CDR3 is TGCAGCGTTGAGGGGACACATGAAGCTTTCTTT. It translates to CSVEGTHEAFF.

This clonotype was seen many times. CDR3 sequence: CASKVTTWSYEQYF. As DNA, the CDR3 is TGTGCCAGCAAGGTCACAACCTGGTCTTACGAGCAGTACTTC. The chain joins TRBV6-1 to TRBJ2-7; D remains unclear. The V end was cut by 7 bases, the J end by 4 bases, with 17 bases between. Germline V CDR1 and CDR2: MNHNS, SASEGT. This CDR3 contains 14 residues.

In this sample, this clonotype turned up many times. The chain couples TRBV12-5 to TRBJ1-1; D gene unclear. Trimming left V 1 base short and J 1 base short, with 7 bases between. Per germline, CDR1 LGHNT and CDR2 FRNRAP. The CDR3 consists of 14 residues. CDR3 loop: CASGLGHSNTEAFF. The CDR3 DNA sequence: TGTGCTAGTGGTTTGGGACATTCGAACACTGAAGCTTTCTTT.

The genes are TRBV10-3 and TRBJ2-1, with D perhaps matching TRBD1 (6 bases). Looked up from germline, CDR1 is ENHRY and CDR2 is SYGVKD. V lost 0 bases and J 15 bases, leaving 18 bases between the germline ends. The CDR3 is 14 residues long. CDR3 nucleotide sequence: TGTGCCATCAGTGAGTCGGGGGCGAGTAGAATTCGGTTCTTC. Amino acid sequence: CAISESGASRIRFF.

This clonotype turned up a few times. The chain employs TRBV12-3 or TRBV12-4 and TRBJ1-2; D remains unclear. Trimming left V 6 bases short and J 2 bases short, with 13 bases between. The CDR3 is 14 residues long. The CDR3 coding sequence is TGTGCCAGCAGCCCTCTTAGTGGCAACTATGGCTACACCTTC. As protein: CASSPLSGNYGYTF.

In this sample, this clonotype turned up a few times. The chain joins TRBV29-1 to TRBJ2-7, with D possibly being TRBD2 (5 bases). The CDR3 runs to 13 residues. The V gene lost 3 bases and the J gene lost 0 bases, with 9 bases spanning the gap. CDR1 and CDR2 (germline): SQVTM, ANQGSEA. CDR3 sequence: CSVDSGYSYEQYF. CDR3 coding DNA: TGCAGCGTTGACAGCGGTTACTCCTACGAGCAGTACTTC.

This clonotype was picked up many times. J is TRBJ2-1 and V is TRBV11-1; 7 bases match TRBD1. V shed 6 bases and J 4 bases; nucleotides not matched to a gene: 3. In germline, CDR1 is SGHAT, CDR2 FQDESV (reference sequence). The CDR3 is 13 amino acids. CDR3 sequence: CASRDRHYNEQFF. As DNA, the CDR3 is TGTGCCAGCAGGGACAGGCATTACAATGAGCAGTTCTTC.

This clonotype was counted many times. The rearrangement uses TRBV11-3 and TRBJ1-4; possible D gene TRBD1, 5 bases. Trimming pared 4 bases from V and 0 bases from J, leaving 18 bases between. The CDR3 spans 18 residues. The V gene's germline CDR1 is SGHNT and CDR2 YENEEA. The CDR3 DNA reads as TGTGCCAGCAGCTCCCGTGGACAAGACGACGCAACTAATGAAAAACTGTTTTTT. This sequence encodes CASSSRGQDDATNEKLFF.

This clonotype was observed many times. This sequence joins TRBV7-9 and TRBJ1-6, with 7 bases identical to TRBD1. In germline, CDR1 is SEHNR, CDR2 FQNEAQ (reference sequence). The length of the CDR3 is 14 residues. After removal of 5 bases from V and 3 bases from J, the junction contained 1 base not matched to a gene. The CDR3 DNA reads TGTGCCAGCAGCCGGGACAGCTATAATTCACCCCTCCACTTT. It encodes CASSRDSYNSPLHF. The complete variable domain, with remaining parts taken from reference TRBV7-9 and TRBJ1-6, reads DTGVSQNPRHKITKRGQNVTFRCDPISEHNRLYWYRQTLGQGPEFLTYFQNEAQLEKSRLLSDRFSAERPKGSFSTLEIQRTEQGDSAMYLCASSRDSYNSPLHFGNGTRLTVT.

As concerns this clonotype: A much larger clone lies a single base off, so this may be a read error. V usage is TRBV27 and J usage is TRBJ2-3; D is possibly TRBD1 (6 bases). The CDR3 is made up of 14 amino acids. Between the trimmed V and J ends, which lost 3 bases and 5 bases, there was a span of 12 bases. Germline V gene data show CDR1 as MNHEY and CDR2 as SMNVEV (reference sequence). The CDR3 region has the DNA TGTGCCAGCAGTTTTACAGGGTCAGGAGATACGCAGTATTTT. This encodes CASSFTGSGDTQYF.

V is TRBV27 and J is TRBJ2-4, with 13 bases that match TRBD2. V gave up 5 bases and J gave up 9 bases; unmatched junction bases: 7. The V gene's germline CDR1 is MNHEY and CDR2 SMNVEV (reference sequence). The CDR3 sequence is 15 residues long. In DNA, the CDR3 is TGTGCCAGCAGTCCCGGGACTAGCGGGACGGGCATTCAGTACTTC. It specifies CASSPGTSGTGIQYF.

The CDR3 spells CASSPGADEQFF. The CDR3 DNA is TGTGCCAGCAGTCCGGGAGCGGATGAGCAGTTCTTC. The chain has TRBV2 and TRBJ2-1, with D possibly being TRBD2 (6 bases). Germline V gene lookup returns CDR1 SNHLY and CDR2 FYNNEI. Trimming removed 5 bases at V and 8 bases at J, with 10 bases between. The CDR3 spans 12 residues.

This chain joins TRBV3-1 and TRBJ2-4, with 8 bases fitting TRBD1. Losses at the gene ends were 3 bases for V and 5 bases for J; bases not matched to a gene: 9. The length of the CDR3 is 16 residues. The germline V gene has CDR1 LGHDT and CDR2 YNNKEL (reference sequence). The DNA of the CDR3 is TGTGCCAGCAGCCATTCAGACAGGGGTCCCCAAAACATTCAGTACTTC. Amino acids: CASSHSDRGPQNIQYF.

This clonotype was observed many times. The chain has TRBV27 and TRBJ2-5; D may be TRBD1 (6 bases). This CDR3 contains 14 residues. CDR1 MNHEY and CDR2 SMNVEV come from the germline V gene (reference sequence). V lost 7 bases and J 2 bases, leaving 14 bases between the germline ends. In DNA form, the CDR3 reads TGTGCCAGCAAGGGGGAGATCATTCAAGAGACCCAGTACTTC. It is translated as CASKGEIIQETQYF.

The chain is built from TRBV5-1 and TRBJ2-1; maybe TRBD2 (5 bases). Trimming pared 0 bases from V and 5 bases from J, leaving 15 bases between. This CDR3 has 16 amino acids. Germline V lookup: CDR1 SGHRS, CDR2 YFSETQ. The CDR3: CASSLGAATTHNEQFF. CDR3 DNA: TGCGCCAGCAGCTTGGGGGCGGCGACTACCCACAATGAGCAGTTCTTC.

This clonotype was detected only a few times. The rearrangement links TRBV4-1 to TRBJ2-5; D is ambiguous. The CDR3 has 17 amino acids. V dropped 0 bases and J dropped 2 bases, with 16 bases sitting between them. Germline V gene data show CDR1 as MGHRA and CDR2 as YSYEKL. CDR3: CASSQDPGMAAQETQYF. CDR3 nucleotide sequence: TGCGCCAGCAGCCAAGACCCAGGAATGGCGGCGCAAGAGACCCAGTACTTC.

This clonotype was seen ten or more times. This sequence joins TRBV20-1 and TRBJ2-7, with a tentative D call TRBD2 (6 bases). CDR1 is DFQATT, CDR2 SNEGSKA, per germline (reference sequence). V dropped 1 base and J dropped 0 bases, with 10 bases sitting between them. The CDR3 covers 14 residues. CDR3 region: CSARAPGSSYEQYF. DNA of the CDR3: TGCAGTGCTAGAGCACCCGGGAGCTCCTACGAGCAGTACTTC.